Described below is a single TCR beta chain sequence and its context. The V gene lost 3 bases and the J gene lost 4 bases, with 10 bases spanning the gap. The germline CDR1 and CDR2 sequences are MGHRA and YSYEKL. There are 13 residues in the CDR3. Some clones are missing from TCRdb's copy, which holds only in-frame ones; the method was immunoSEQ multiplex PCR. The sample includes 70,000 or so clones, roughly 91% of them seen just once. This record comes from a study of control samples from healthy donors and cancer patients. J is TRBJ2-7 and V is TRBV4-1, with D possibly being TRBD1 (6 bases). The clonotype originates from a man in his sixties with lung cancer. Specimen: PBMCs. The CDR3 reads CASSQDRSYEQYV. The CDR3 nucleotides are TGCGCCAGCAGCCAGGACAGATCTTACGAGCAGTACGTC.